These 23 T cell receptor beta chains came from one sample sequenced in a study of cytomegalovirus exposure and HLA in healthy donors. It was with 60 Vbeta and 13 Jbeta primers that the PCR ran. Generated by immunoSEQ multiplex PCR, the TCRdb table keeps only in-frame clones and is missing some. The table records about 150,000 clones, more than 75% of them present only once. Sequenced: PBMCs. Receptor source: a woman aged 40 to 50 in good health and CMV-seropositive.

This sequence joins TRBV18 and TRBJ2-6; TRBD2 matches 7 bases. The CDR3 runs to 19 residues. The junction had 11 bases not matched to a gene; V was cut back by 3 bases and J by 0 bases. CDR1 is KGHSH, CDR2 LQKENI, per germline. The CDR3 protein is CASSPREAGPYSGANVLTF. For the CDR3, the DNA is TGTGCCAGCTCACCGCGGGAAGCGGGGCCTTACTCTGGGGCCAACGTCCTGACTTTC.

The gene calls are TRBV30 and TRBJ1-2, with D perhaps matching TRBD1 (5 bases). CDR3 length: 13 residues. Germline CDR1 and CDR2: GTSNPN and SVGIG (reference sequence). V dropped 3 bases and J dropped 4 bases, with 12 bases sitting between them. DNA of the CDR3: TGTGCCTGGAGGCGCAGGGCCGGCTATGGCTACACCTTC. Translation: CAWRRRAGYGYTF.

The J gene is TRBJ2-1, the V gene TRBV30; D is possibly TRBD1 (6 bases). Looked up from germline, CDR1 is GTSNPN and CDR2 is SVGIG (reference sequence). The CDR3 is made up of 12 amino acids. V shed 3 bases and J shed 8 bases, with 11 bases lying between them. The CDR3 nucleotides read TGTGCCTGGAGCGCCACAGGGTATGAGCAGTTCTTC. Amino acid sequence: CAWSATGYEQFF.

The chain links TRBV2 to TRBJ1-2; D perhaps matches TRBD1 (6 bases). The V gene's germline CDR1 is SNHLY and CDR2 FYNNEI. The CDR3 is made up of 14 amino acids. V lost 7 bases to trimming and J lost 1 base, with 13 bases between them. The CDR3 sequence is CASNLGGNNYGYTF. The DNA for the CDR3 is TGTGCCAGCAATTTAGGGGGAAATAACTATGGCTACACCTTC.

This sequence joins TRBV18 and TRBJ2-7, with 7 bases identical to TRBD1. This CDR3 has 14 residues. Germline V lookup: CDR1 KGHSH, CDR2 LQKENI. The V gene end was trimmed by 4 bases and the J gene end by 1 base; junction bases not matched to a gene: 4. The CDR3 nucleotides are TGTGCCAGCTCACTCCGACAGGGTTCCTACGAGCAGTACTTC. Its translation: CASSLRQGSYEQYF.

The CDR3 is CASSESILVGNTGELFF. The CDR3 region has the DNA TGCGCCAGCAGTGAGTCGATACTAGTAGGGAACACCGGGGAGCTGTTTTTT. V gene TRBV10-1 combines with J gene TRBJ2-2, with TRBD2 as a possible D gene (5 bases). Per germline, CDR1 WNHNN and CDR2 SYGVQD (reference sequence). This CDR3 contains 17 residues. V shed 0 bases and J shed 1 base, with 12 bases lying between them.

The rearrangement joins TRBV5-1 to TRBJ2-2; D gene uncertain. CDR1 and CDR2 from the germline V gene are SGHRS and YFSETQ. This CDR3 contains 13 residues. V gave up 0 bases and J gave up 6 bases, with 6 bases separating them. For the CDR3, the DNA is TGCGCCAGCAGCTTGGTTGGGCCCGGGGAGCTGTTTTTT. This translates into CASSLVGPGELFF.

This clone was recorded a few times. The gene calls are TRBV5-8 and TRBJ1-3; perhaps TRBD1 as D (5 bases). Trimming removed 0 bases from V and 4 bases from J, with 17 bases in between. Germline V lookup: CDR1 SGHTS, CDR2 YDEGEE. This CDR3 is built from 17 residues. The CDR3: CASSLGQGLKFGNTIYF. The CDR3 DNA follows: TGTGCCAGCAGCTTGGGGCAGGGTTTAAAGTTCGGAAACACCATATATTTT.

The chain carries TRBV14 and TRBJ2-7; TRBD2 aligns across 8 bases. The germline V gene has CDR1 SGHDN and CDR2 FVKESK. Trimming cost V 6 bases and J 0 bases; bases outside gene matches: 16. This CDR3 is 18 amino acids long. The CDR3 protein is CASSPRPLAGHRSYEQYF. The CDR3 DNA is TGTGCCAGCAGTCCTAGACCGCTAGCGGGTCACCGCTCCTACGAGCAGTACTTC.

The sample holds a few counts of this clone. This chain connects TRBV19 to TRBJ2-2; 11 positions match TRBD2. Germline loops: CDR1 LNHDA, CDR2 SQIVND (reference sequence). The CDR3 is 14 residues long. The ends lost 6 bases at V and 6 bases at J; junction bases unmatched: 3. DNA of the CDR3: TGTGCCAGTAGACTAGCGGGAGCCGCCGGGGAGCTGTTTTTT. It specifies CASRLAGAAGELFF.

The rearrangement uses TRBV9 and TRBJ2-3; 11 nucleotides line up with TRBD2. The CDR3 spans 15 residues. The trim removed 4 bases at V and 3 bases at J, leaving 4 bases unmatched. Germline lookup yields CDR1 SGDLS and CDR2 YYNGEE. CDR3 amino acids: CASSLIAGGTDTQYF. The CDR3 region has the DNA TGTGCCAGCAGCCTAATAGCGGGAGGGACAGATACGCAGTATTTT.

The genes are TRBV28 and TRBJ2-5, with 9 positions matching TRBD2. This CDR3 has 15 amino acids. J was trimmed by 5 bases and V by 8 bases; bases with no gene match: 12. CDR1 is MDHEN, CDR2 SYDVKM, per germline. In nucleotides, the CDR3 is TGTGCCAGCGGACTTAGCGGGAGCCGGCGGGAGACCCAGTACTTC. This encodes CASGLSGSRRETQYF.

V and J are TRBV2 and TRBJ2-7; TRBD1 aligns across 10 bases. CDR1 is SNHLY, CDR2 FYNNEI, per germline. The V and J ends lost 2 bases and 5 bases, in that order; junction bases with no gene match: 6. This CDR3 has 15 amino acids. The CDR3 nucleotides read TGTGCCAGCAGTGAAAAGGGACAGGGGCGCAACGAGCAGTACTTC. Its protein is CASSEKGQGRNEQYF.

This rearrangement joins TRBV5-1 to TRBJ2-1; 10 bases map to TRBD2. Trimming cost V 4 bases and J 1 base; bases outside gene matches: 5. The CDR3 has 16 amino acids. Germline lookup yields CDR1 SGHRS and CDR2 YFSETQ. CDR3 protein: CASSRTSGISYNEQFF. CDR3 nucleotides: TGCGCCAGCAGCCGTACTAGCGGGATATCCTACAATGAGCAGTTCTTC.

J is TRBJ2-7 and V is TRBV28, with 8 nucleotides matching TRBD1. With V trimmed by 3 bases and J by 3 bases, 1 base remained unmatched. Germline-derived CDR1 and CDR2 are MDHEN and SYDVKM. There are 13 residues in the CDR3. The DNA of the CDR3 is TGTGCCAGCAGTTTGACAGGGGACTACGAGCAGTACTTC. Protein product: CASSLTGDYEQYF.

The chain employs TRBV5-1 and TRBJ1-4; 10 bases are a match to TRBD1. V lost 2 bases to trimming and J lost 7 bases; unmatched junction nucleotides: 8. Per the germline V gene, CDR1 is SGHRS and CDR2 is YFSETQ. There are 16 residues in the CDR3. CDR3 amino acids: CASSFPSGTGVEKLFF. The CDR3 DNA sequence: TGCGCCAGCAGCTTCCCTTCCGGGACAGGGGTTGAAAAACTGTTTTTT.

The V gene is TRBV6-5, the J gene TRBJ2-1, with TRBD2 identical over 7 bases. The CDR3 sequence is 14 residues long. Germline trimming cut 7 bases from V and 0 bases from J; bases unmatched to any gene: 3. CDR1 and CDR2 from the germline V gene are MNHEY and SVGAGI. This chain's CDR3 is CASKRDSSYNEQFF. CDR3 nucleotide sequence: TGTGCCAGCAAGCGGGATTCCTCCTACAATGAGCAGTTCTTC.

The chain recombines TRBV7-9 with TRBJ2-5, with D maybe TRBD2 (6 bases). V lost 5 bases to trimming and J lost 4 bases, with 17 bases between them. Per the germline V gene, CDR1 is SEHNR and CDR2 is FQNEAQ (reference sequence). This CDR3 is 15 amino acids long. CDR3 loop: CASSPQPGVRETQYF. CDR3 DNA sequence: TGTGCCAGCAGCCCCCAACCGGGGGTGAGAGAGACCCAGTACTTC.

To note about this clone: Relative to the germline gene, one junction end is altered; a read error may explain this. V usage is TRBV15 and J usage is TRBJ2-7, with 8 nucleotides matching TRBD1. The germline V gene encodes CDR1 LNHNV and CDR2 YYDKDF (reference sequence). This CDR3 comprises 14 residues. The CDR3 DNA is TGTGCCACCAGCAGATCCAGGGGACAGGTCGGGGTCGACTTC. It is translated as CATSRSRGQVGVDF.

The chain recombines TRBV25-1 with TRBJ2-7, with 9 bases matching TRBD2. Germline CDR1 reads MGHDK; CDR2 reads SYGVNS. The J segment lost 4 bases and the V segment lost 5 bases, leaving 6 bases of the junction unmatched. The CDR3 runs 14 residues. The chain's CDR3 is CASSTGTSLYEQYF. CDR3 nucleotide sequence: TGTGCCAGCAGTACCGGGACTAGCCTTTACGAGCAGTACTTC.

The V gene is TRBV18, the J gene TRBJ2-7; 10 bases fit TRBD2. Trimming removed 5 bases from V and 5 bases from J; junction bases left unmatched: 12. The CDR3 is 16 amino acids. Germline assignment: CDR1 KGHSH and CDR2 LQKENI. CDR3: CASSRLAGAVKDEQYF. In DNA form, the CDR3 reads TGTGCCAGCTCAAGGCTAGCGGGAGCAGTAAAGGACGAGCAGTACTTC.

The chain is built from TRBV15 and TRBJ2-2; weak D call: TRBD1 (6 bases). V was trimmed by 2 bases and J by 1 base, leaving 14 bases between them. CDR1 and CDR2 (germline): LNHNV, YYDKDF (reference sequence). The CDR3 loop spans 17 amino acids. CDR3: CATSRRRGGQNTGELFF. The CDR3 DNA sequence: TGTGCCACCAGCAGAAGACGAGGGGGACAGAACACCGGGGAGCTGTTTTTT.

This chain's CDR3 is CASSEAGGSNEQFF. In DNA, the CDR3 is TGTGCCAGCAGTGAAGCTGGCGGATCCAATGAGCAGTTCTTC. The chain couples TRBV6-1 to TRBJ2-1, with D uncertain. The CDR3 is made up of 14 amino acids. Germline V gene sequence: CDR1 MNHNS, CDR2 SASEGT. V was trimmed by 0 bases and J by 6 bases, leaving 9 bases between them.